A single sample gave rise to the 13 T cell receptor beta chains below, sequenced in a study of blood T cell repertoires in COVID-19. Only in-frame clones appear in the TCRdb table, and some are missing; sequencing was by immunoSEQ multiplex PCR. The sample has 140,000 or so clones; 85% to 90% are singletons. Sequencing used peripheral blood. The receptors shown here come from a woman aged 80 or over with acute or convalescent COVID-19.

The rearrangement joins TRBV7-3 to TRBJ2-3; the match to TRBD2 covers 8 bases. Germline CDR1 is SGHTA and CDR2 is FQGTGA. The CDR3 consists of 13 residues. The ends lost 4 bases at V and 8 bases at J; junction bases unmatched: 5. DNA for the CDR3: TGTGCCAGCAGCTCAAGCGGGGGAGGTACGCAGTATTTT. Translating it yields CASSSSGGGTQYF.

CDR3 region: CASSAGQSYGYTF. The CDR3 DNA follows: TGTGCCAGCAGCGCGGGACAGTCCTATGGCTACACCTTC. This chain connects TRBV7-2 to TRBJ1-2, with 7 bases lining up with TRBD1. The V gene end was trimmed by 5 bases and the J gene end by 4 bases; junction bases not matched to a gene: 4. The CDR3 runs to 13 residues. In germline, CDR1 is SGHTA, CDR2 FQGNSA.

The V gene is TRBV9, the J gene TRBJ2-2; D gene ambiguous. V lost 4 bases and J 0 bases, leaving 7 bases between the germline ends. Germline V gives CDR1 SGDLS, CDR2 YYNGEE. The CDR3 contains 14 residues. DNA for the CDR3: TGTGCCAGCAGCCAATACACGAACACCGGGGAGCTGTTTTTT. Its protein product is CASSQYTNTGELFF.

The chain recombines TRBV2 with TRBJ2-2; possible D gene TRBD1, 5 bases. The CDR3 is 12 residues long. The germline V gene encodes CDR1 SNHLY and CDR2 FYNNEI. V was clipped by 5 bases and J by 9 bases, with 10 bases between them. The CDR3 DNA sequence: TGTGCCAGCAGTACAGGAAAACGGGAGCTGTTTTTT. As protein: CASSTGKRELFF. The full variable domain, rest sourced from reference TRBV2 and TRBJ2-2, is EPEVTQTPSHQVTQMGQEVILRCVPISNHLYFYWYRQILGQKVEFLVSFYNNEISEKSEIFDDQFSVERPDGSNFTLKIRSTKLEDSAMYFCASSTGKRELFFGEGSRLTVL.

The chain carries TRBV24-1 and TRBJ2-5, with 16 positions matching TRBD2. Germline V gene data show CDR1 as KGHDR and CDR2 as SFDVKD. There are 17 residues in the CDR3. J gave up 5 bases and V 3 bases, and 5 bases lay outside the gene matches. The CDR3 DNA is TGTGCCACCAGTGATGGGACTAGCGGGGGGGATAAGGAGACCCAGTACTTC. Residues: CATSDGTSGGDKETQYF.

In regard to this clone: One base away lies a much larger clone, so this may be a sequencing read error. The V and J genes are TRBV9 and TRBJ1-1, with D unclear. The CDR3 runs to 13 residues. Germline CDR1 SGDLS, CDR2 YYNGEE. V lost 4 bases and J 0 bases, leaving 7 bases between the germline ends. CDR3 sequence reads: CASSPYMNTEAFF. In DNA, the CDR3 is TGTGCCAGCAGCCCTTACATGAACACTGAAGCTTTCTTT.

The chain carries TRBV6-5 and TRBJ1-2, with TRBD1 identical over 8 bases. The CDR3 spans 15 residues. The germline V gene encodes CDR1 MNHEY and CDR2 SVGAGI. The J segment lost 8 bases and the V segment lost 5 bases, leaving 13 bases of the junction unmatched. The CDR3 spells CASSRLRQGQGGYTF. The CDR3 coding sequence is TGTGCCAGCAGTCGGTTAAGACAGGGGCAGGGGGGCTACACCTTC.

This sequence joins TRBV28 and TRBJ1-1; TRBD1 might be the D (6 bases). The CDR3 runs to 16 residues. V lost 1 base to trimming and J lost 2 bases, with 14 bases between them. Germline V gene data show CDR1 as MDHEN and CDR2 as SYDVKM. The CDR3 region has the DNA TGTGCCAGCAGTTTATATGCAGGGGCAATAAACACTGAAGCTTTCTTT. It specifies CASSLYAGAINTEAFF.

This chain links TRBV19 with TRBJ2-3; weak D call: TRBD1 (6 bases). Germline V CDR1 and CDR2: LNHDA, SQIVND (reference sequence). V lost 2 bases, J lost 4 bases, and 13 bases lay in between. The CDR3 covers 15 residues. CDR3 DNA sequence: TGTGCCAGTAGTATATCACAGGGACAAGCAGATACGCAGTATTTT. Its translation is CASSISQGQADTQYF.

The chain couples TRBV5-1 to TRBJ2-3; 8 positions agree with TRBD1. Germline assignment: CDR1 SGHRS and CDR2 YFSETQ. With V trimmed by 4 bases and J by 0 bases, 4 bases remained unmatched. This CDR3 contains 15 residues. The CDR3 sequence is CASSPTGVSTDTQYF. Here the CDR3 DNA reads TGCGCCAGCAGCCCGACAGGGGTTAGCACAGATACGCAGTATTTT.

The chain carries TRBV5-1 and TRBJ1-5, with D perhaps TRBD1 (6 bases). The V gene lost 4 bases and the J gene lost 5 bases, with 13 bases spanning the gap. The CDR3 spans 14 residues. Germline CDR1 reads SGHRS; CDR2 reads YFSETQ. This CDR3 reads CASSPGGPYQPQHF. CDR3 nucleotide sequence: TGCGCCAGCAGCCCCGGGGGGCCTTATCAGCCCCAGCATTTT.

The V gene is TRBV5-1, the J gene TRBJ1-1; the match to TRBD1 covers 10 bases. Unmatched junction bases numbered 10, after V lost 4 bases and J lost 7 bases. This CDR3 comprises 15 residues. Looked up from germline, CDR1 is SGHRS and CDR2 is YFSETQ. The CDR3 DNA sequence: TGCGCCAGCAGCGTCGCCGGGACAGGGGATGGTGAAGCTTTCTTT. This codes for CASSVAGTGDGEAFF.

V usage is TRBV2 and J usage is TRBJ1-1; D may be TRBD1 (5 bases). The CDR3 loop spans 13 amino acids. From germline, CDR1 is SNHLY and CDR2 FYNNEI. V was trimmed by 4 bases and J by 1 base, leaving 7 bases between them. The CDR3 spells CASSADKNTEAFF. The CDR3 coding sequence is TGTGCCAGCAGTGCGGACAAGAACACTGAAGCTTTCTTT.